The sequence of this T cell receptor beta chain was determined in a study of blood T cell repertoires in COVID-19. V lost 1 base to trimming and J lost 4 bases; unmatched junction nucleotides: 3. CDR3 length: 14 residues. Germline V gene lookup returns CDR1 SGHTA and CDR2 FQGTGA. Method: immunoSEQ multiplex PCR; TCRdb's copy keeps in-frame clones and lacks some. Among around 200,000 clones, about nine tenths were seen once, and the ten largest hold under 4%. Cohort allocation depended upon clinical history that participants reported. The receptor was derived from a woman between 40 and 55 years old with acute COVID-19. V is TRBV7-3 and J is TRBJ2-5, with 7 nucleotides matching TRBD1. Sequenced sample: PBMCs or T cells enriched from blood (not recorded which). The CDR3 DNA is TGTGCCAGCAGCTTAAAGGGGGCCGGAGAGACCCAGTACTTC. This translates into CASSLKGAGETQYF.